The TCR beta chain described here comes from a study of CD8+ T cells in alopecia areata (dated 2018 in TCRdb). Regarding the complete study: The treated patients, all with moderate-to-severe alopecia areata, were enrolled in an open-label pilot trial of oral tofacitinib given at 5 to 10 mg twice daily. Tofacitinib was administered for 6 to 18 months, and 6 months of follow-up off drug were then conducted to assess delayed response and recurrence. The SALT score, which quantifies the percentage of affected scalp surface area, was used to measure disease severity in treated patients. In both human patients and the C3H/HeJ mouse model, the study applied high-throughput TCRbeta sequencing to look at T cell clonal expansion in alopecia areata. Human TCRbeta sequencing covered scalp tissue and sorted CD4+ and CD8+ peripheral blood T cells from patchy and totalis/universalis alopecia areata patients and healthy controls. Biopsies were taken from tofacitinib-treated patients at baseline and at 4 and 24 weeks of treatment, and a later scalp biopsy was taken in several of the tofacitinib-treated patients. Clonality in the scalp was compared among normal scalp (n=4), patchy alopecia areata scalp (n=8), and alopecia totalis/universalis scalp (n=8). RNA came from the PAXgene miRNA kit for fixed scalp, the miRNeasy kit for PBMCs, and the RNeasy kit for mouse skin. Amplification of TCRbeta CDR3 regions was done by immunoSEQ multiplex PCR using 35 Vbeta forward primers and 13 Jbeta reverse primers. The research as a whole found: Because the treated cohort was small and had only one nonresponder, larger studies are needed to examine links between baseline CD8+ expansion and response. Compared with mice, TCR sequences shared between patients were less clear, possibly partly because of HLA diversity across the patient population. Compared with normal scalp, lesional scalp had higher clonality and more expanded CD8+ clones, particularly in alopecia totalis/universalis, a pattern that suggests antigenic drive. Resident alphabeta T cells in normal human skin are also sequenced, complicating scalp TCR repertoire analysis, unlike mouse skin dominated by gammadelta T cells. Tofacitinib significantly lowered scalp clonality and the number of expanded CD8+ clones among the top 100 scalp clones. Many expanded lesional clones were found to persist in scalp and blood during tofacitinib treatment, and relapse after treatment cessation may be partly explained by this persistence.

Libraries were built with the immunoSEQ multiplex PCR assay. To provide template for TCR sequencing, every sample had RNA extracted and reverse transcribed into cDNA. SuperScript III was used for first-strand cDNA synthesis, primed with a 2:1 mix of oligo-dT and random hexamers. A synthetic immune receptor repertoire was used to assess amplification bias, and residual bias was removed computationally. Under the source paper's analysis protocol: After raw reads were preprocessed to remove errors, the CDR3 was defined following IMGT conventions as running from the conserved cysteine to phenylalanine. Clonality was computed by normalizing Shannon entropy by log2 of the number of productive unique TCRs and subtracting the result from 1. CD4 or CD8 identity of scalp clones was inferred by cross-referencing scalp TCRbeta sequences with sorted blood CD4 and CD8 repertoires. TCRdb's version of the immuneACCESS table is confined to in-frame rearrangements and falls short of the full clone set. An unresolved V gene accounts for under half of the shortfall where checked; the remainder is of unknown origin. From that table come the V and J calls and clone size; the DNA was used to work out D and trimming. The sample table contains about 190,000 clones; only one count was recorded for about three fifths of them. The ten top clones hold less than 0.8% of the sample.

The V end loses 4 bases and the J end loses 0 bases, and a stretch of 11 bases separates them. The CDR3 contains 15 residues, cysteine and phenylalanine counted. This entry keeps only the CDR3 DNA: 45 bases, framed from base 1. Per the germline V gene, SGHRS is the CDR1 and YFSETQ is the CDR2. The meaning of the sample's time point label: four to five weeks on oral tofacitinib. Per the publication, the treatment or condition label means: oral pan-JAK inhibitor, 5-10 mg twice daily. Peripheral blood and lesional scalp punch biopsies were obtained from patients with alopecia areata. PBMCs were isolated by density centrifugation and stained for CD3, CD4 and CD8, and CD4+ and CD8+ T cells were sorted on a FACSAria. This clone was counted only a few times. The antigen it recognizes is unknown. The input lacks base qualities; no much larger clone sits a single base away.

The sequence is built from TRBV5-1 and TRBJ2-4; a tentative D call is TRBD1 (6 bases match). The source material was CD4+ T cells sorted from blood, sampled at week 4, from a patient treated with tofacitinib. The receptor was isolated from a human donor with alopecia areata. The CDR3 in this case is CASSVGTQAKNIQYF. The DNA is TGCGCCAGCAGCGTCGGGACACAAGCCAAAAACATTCAGTACTTC.